This entry lists 24 T cell receptor beta chains sequenced from one sample in a study of early T cells in non-severe SARS-CoV-2 infection. TCRdb fed the 5' RACE reads into MiXCR, producing one record per CDR3 protein. In the table there are 75,000 to 95,000 distinct CDR3 sequences, 15% to 20% of which are singletons. Here the sequenced sample was whole blood, taken at baseline. The source of these receptors is an adult who was a healthcare worker with PCR-confirmed SARS-CoV-2 infection or an uninfected control (not recorded which).

The V call is TRBV12-3 or TRBV12-4, the J call TRBJ2-7; D not certain. V was pared by 6 bases and J by 2 bases, with 14 bases between. The CDR3 has 14 amino acids. This CDR3 is CASRNPTPPYEQYF. CDR3 in DNA: TGTGCCAGCAGAAACCCGACTCCGCCCTACGAGCAGTACTTC.

This clonotype has only a few counts. The chain uses TRBV2 and TRBJ1-1; possible D gene TRBD1, 5 bases. Between the trimmed V and J ends, which lost 8 bases and 1 base, there was a span of 11 bases. Germline lookup yields CDR1 SNHLY and CDR2 FYNNEI. The CDR3 loop spans 13 amino acids. CDR3 residues: CASGGERNTEAFF. The CDR3 DNA reads as TGTGCCAGCGGGGGGGAGCGGAACACTGAAGCTTTCTTT.

V is TRBV30 and J is TRBJ1-2; D not resolved. Germline V gives CDR1 GTSNPN, CDR2 SVGIG (reference sequence). The V end was cut by 8 bases, the J end by 2 bases, with 9 bases between. The CDR3 sequence is 11 residues long. CDR3 in amino acids: CAREQNYGYTF. CDR3 in DNA: TGTGCCAGGGAACAGAACTATGGCTACACCTTC.

This clonotype was observed a handful of times. The rearrangement joins TRBV7-9 to TRBJ2-2; D is possibly TRBD2 (5 bases). In germline, CDR1 is SEHNR, CDR2 FQNEAQ (reference sequence). The CDR3 is made up of 15 amino acids. Trimming left V 5 bases short and J 4 bases short, with 14 bases between. DNA of the CDR3: TGTGCCAGCAGCCCCCAATCTCGGGGCACCGGGGAGCTGTTTTTT. Translated, it gives CASSPQSRGTGELFF. Combining the CDR3 with reference TRBV7-9 and TRBJ2-2 gives the whole variable domain DTGVSQNPRHKITKRGQNVTFRCDPISEHNRLYWYRQTLGQGPEFLTYFQNEAQLEKSRLLSDRFSAERPKGSFSTLEIQRTEQGDSAMYLCASSPQSRGTGELFFGEGSRLTVL.

This clonotype appeared many times. The V gene is TRBV15, the J gene TRBJ2-1, with TRBD2 matching 9 bases. Germline lookup yields CDR1 LNHNV and CDR2 YYDKDF (reference sequence). V lost 0 bases and J lost 9; bases outside the gene matches: 9. CDR3 length: 16 amino acids. CDR3 region: CATSRDLSGRRGEQFF. CDR3 sequence (DNA): TGTGCCACCAGCAGAGATTTAAGCGGGAGGCGCGGTGAGCAGTTCTTC.

This clonotype was found many times. The V call is TRBV21-1, the J call TRBJ1-1. TRBV21-1 is a pseudogene. This CDR3 contains 17 residues. DNA for the CDR3: TGTGCCAGCAGCAAAGACAGCGGCGTGGGGTTGAACACTGAAGCTTTCTTT. Translated: CASSKDSGVGLNTEAFF.

This clonotype was counted only a few times. This chain links TRBV20-1 with TRBJ2-1; 9 bases fit TRBD2. CDR3 length equals 14 residues. The germline gives CDR1 DFQATT, CDR2 SNEGSKA (reference sequence). V gave up 5 bases and J gave up 6 bases; unmatched junction bases: 8. The CDR3: CSAHRTSVPNEQFF. The CDR3 DNA reads as TGCAGTGCTCACAGGACTAGCGTCCCCAATGAGCAGTTCTTC.

This chain connects TRBV2 to TRBJ1-1; D ambiguous. There are 10 residues in the CDR3. V lost 4 bases to trimming and J lost 7 bases, with 4 bases between them. Germline assignment: CDR1 SNHLY and CDR2 FYNNEI. For the CDR3, the DNA is TGTGCCAGCAGTGCGCGTGAAGCTTTCTTT. This codes for CASSAREAFF. The full variable domain, completed using reference TRBV2 and TRBJ1-1, is EPEVTQTPSHQVTQMGQEVILRCVPISNHLYFYWYRQILGQKVEFLVSFYNNEISEKSEIFDDQFSVERPDGSNFTLKIRSTKLEDSAMYFCASSAREAFFGQGTRLTVV.

This clonotype has a handful of counts. This chain uses TRBV3-1 with TRBJ2-7; no reliable D call. Trimming cost V 1 base and J 3 bases, with 10 bases left between them. The germline V gene has CDR1 LGHDT and CDR2 YNNKEL (reference sequence). The CDR3 runs 14 residues. The CDR3 DNA reads as TGTGCCAGCAGCCAAGCGGCCGGGCTCTACGAGCAGTACTTC. Protein product: CASSQAAGLYEQYF.

This clonotype was counted only a few times. The chain uses TRBV7-8 and TRBJ2-7; perhaps D is TRBD1 or TRBD2 (5 bases each). The CDR3 spans 15 residues. Germline CDR1 SGHVS, CDR2 FQNEAQ. Trimming removed 4 bases from V and 0 bases from J, with 13 bases in between. The CDR3 is CASSYGTPNSYEQYF. The DNA for the CDR3 is TGTGCCAGCAGCTATGGGACGCCGAACTCCTACGAGCAGTACTTC.

This clonotype has at least ten counts. The V gene is TRBV2, the J gene TRBJ1-1; D is possibly TRBD1 (5 bases). CDR3 size: 13 residues. V lost 7 bases to trimming and J lost 1 base, with 10 bases between them. Germline loops: CDR1 SNHLY, CDR2 FYNNEI. The CDR3 sequence: CASMGERNTEAFF. Here the CDR3 DNA reads TGTGCCAGCATGGGGGAGCGGAACACTGAAGCTTTCTTT.

On this clonotype itself: Its ends do not fully match the called genes, so a read error is possible. The V call is TRBV5-5, the J call TRBJ2-1; D is undetermined. The CDR3 has 13 amino acids. Germline CDR1 is SGHKS and CDR2 is YYEKEE (reference sequence). CDR3 in amino acids: CASSLISHNEQFF. CDR3 DNA: TGTGCCAGCAGCTTGATCTCCCACAATGAGCAGTTCTTC.

CDR3 sequence (DNA): TGTGCCAGCTTAGCGGGAGACCGCACCGGGGAGCTGTTTTTT. Its protein product is CASLAGDRTGELFF. The chain couples TRBV28 to TRBJ2-2; 9 nucleotides agree with TRBD2. With V trimmed by 8 bases and J by 4 bases, 5 bases remained unmatched. The CDR3 contains 14 residues. CDR1 and CDR2 (germline): MDHEN, SYDVKM.

This clonotype is a singleton in its sample. The chain carries TRBV29-1 and TRBJ2-1; D not certain. Trimming took off 6 bases at V and 8 bases at J, with 11 bases between the two ends. The CDR3 is made up of 11 amino acids. Germline V gene lookup returns CDR1 SQVTM and CDR2 ANQGSEA. CDR3 sequence reads: CSVRALDEQFF. DNA of the CDR3: TGCAGCGTACGGGCATTGGATGAGCAGTTCTTC.

The rearrangement links TRBV7-9 to TRBJ2-7; weak D call: TRBD2 (6 bases). Trimming removed 5 bases at V and 6 bases at J, with 17 bases between. Looked up from germline, CDR1 is SEHNR and CDR2 is FQNEAQ (reference sequence). The CDR3 runs 14 residues. CDR3 DNA sequence: TGTGCCAGCAGCCCCGGTGTAGGGACTGCCGAGCAGTACTTC. Translating it yields CASSPGVGTAEQYF.

Only one count was recorded for this clonotype. The chain has TRBV7-6 and TRBJ2-7; 8 bases agree with TRBD2. CDR1 is SGHVS, CDR2 FNYEAQ, per germline. There are 14 residues in the CDR3. J gave up 4 bases and V 1 base, and 3 bases lay outside the gene matches. CDR3 protein: CASSLEPSGYEQYF. CDR3 nucleotides: TGTGCCAGCAGCTTAGAACCTAGCGGGTACGAGCAGTACTTC.

This clonotype was counted ten times or more. This rearrangement joins TRBV18 to TRBJ2-1; 8 nucleotides line up with TRBD2. The trim removed 0 bases at V and 7 bases at J, leaving 8 bases unmatched. The CDR3 has 16 amino acids. Germline values: CDR1 KGHSH, CDR2 LQKENI. CDR3 DNA: TGTGCCAGCTCACCACCTGGGACTAGTGGTTCGAATGAGCAGTTCTTC. This codes for CASSPPGTSGSNEQFF.

This clonotype was seen many times. This chain uses TRBV7-2 with TRBJ2-1; 11 positions agree with TRBD2. The CDR3 covers 18 residues. The germline CDR1 and CDR2 sequences are SGHTA and FQGNSA. Unmatched junction bases numbered 15, after V lost 1 base and J lost 10 bases. The CDR3 sequence is CASSLVSSMRLAGIEQFF. The CDR3, as DNA: TGTGCCAGCAGCTTAGTCAGCTCGATGCGACTAGCGGGAATAGAGCAGTTCTTC.

A remark on this clonotype: A clone one base away is much larger, so this may be a read error. Lacking the conserved final phenylalanine or tryptophan, this CDR3 likely reflects a read error. The V call is TRBV20-1, the J call TRBJ2-7; 11 bases agree with TRBD2. V was clipped by 3 bases and J by 6 bases; unmatched bases: 10. Germline-derived CDR1 and CDR2 are DFQATT and SNEGSKA (reference sequence). CDR3 length: 15 residues. The CDR3 is CSASNSGRAKGEQYL. The CDR3 bases are TGCAGTGCTAGTAATAGCGGGAGGGCCAAGGGCGAGCAGTACTTG.

This clonotype was detected only a few times. The CDR3 protein is CASSQEETGFNEKLFF. As DNA, the CDR3 is TGTGCCAGCAGCCAAGAAGAAACAGGGTTTAATGAAAAACTGTTTTTT. This chain uses TRBV3-1 with TRBJ1-4; maybe TRBD1 (6 bases). The CDR3 is made up of 16 amino acids. The germline V and J ends were trimmed by 0 bases and 4 bases, with 12 bases remaining between them. CDR1 and CDR2 (germline): LGHDT, YNNKEL (reference sequence). The full variable domain, its missing parts supplied by reference TRBV3-1 and TRBJ1-4, is DTAVSQTPKYLVTQMGNDKSIKCEQNLGHDTMYWYKQDSKKFLKIMFSYNNKELIINETVPNRFSPKSPDKAHLNLHINSLELGDSAVYFCASSQEETGFNEKLFFGSGTQLSVL.

This clonotype was counted at least ten times. The V call is TRBV12-3 or TRBV12-4, the J call TRBJ2-5; TRBD2 agrees at 11 bases. J gave up 5 bases and V 6 bases, and 5 bases lay outside the gene matches. This CDR3 is 14 amino acids long. The CDR3 DNA sequence: TGTGCCAGCAGCACTAGCGGGAGCGTGGAGACCCAGTACTTC. It translates to CASSTSGSVETQYF.

This clonotype is a singleton in its sample. The chain carries TRBV2 and TRBJ2-2; tentatively, D is TRBD1 (6 bases). The CDR3 contains 15 residues. Germline lookup yields CDR1 SNHLY and CDR2 FYNNEI. Deletions cut 0 bases from V and 4 bases from J, with 9 bases between. CDR3 protein: CASSEATGGTGELFF. The CDR3 DNA follows: TGTGCCAGCAGTGAAGCGACAGGAGGCACCGGGGAGCTGTTTTTT.

The chain uses TRBV20-1 and TRBJ1-1, with 7 bases that match TRBD1. The CDR3 loop spans 14 amino acids. Germline CDR1 is DFQATT and CDR2 is SNEGSKA (reference sequence). The junction had 15 bases not matched to a gene; V was cut back by 4 bases and J by 10 bases. The CDR3 coding sequence is TGCAGTGCTATTCCGACAGGGAGGGAAGCTGTAGCTTTCTTT. Amino acids: CSAIPTGREAVAFF.

The rearrangement uses TRBV20-1 and TRBJ2-1, with 10 nucleotides matching TRBD2. This CDR3 spans 14 amino acids. J was trimmed by 9 bases and V by 3 bases; bases with no gene match: 8. Germline V CDR1 and CDR2: DFQATT, SNEGSKA (reference sequence). The CDR3 is CSARWQREGVEQFF. The CDR3 DNA reads TGCAGTGCTAGGTGGCAGCGGGAGGGGGTTGAGCAGTTCTTC.